Sequencing of this TCR beta chain was carried out in a study of blood T cell repertoires in COVID-19. Under the authors' procedure: Reference gene primers were amplified, and this amplification served to estimate nucleated cell counts. Measured with immunoSEQ multiplex PCR; TCRdb has only the in-frame clones, and not every one. V and J calls and clone size come straight from that table; D and trimming were deduced from the DNA. The table records 80,000 or so clones, 88% of them present only once. V shed 6 bases and J 2 bases; nucleotides not matched to a gene: 8. Germline V gene data show CDR1 as LNHDA and CDR2 as SQIVND (reference sequence). The CDR3 is made up of 15 amino acids.

This TCR was sampled from a human donor in a cohort sampled during active COVID-19. The specimen sequenced was peripheral blood. This chain joins TRBV19 and TRBJ2-7, with 9 bases aligning to TRBD1. Here the CDR3 reads CASSPGTGLTYEQYF. Here the CDR3 DNA reads TGTGCCAGTAGCCCCGGGACAGGGCTAACCTACGAGCAGTACTTC. Using reference TRBV19 and TRBJ2-7 for the parts outside the CDR3, the full variable domain is DGGITQSPKYLFRKEGQNVTLSCEQNLNHDAMYWYRQDPGQGLRLIYYSQIVNDFQKGDIAEGYSVSREKKESFPLTVTSAQKNPTAFYLCASSPGTGLTYEQYFGPGTRLTVT.